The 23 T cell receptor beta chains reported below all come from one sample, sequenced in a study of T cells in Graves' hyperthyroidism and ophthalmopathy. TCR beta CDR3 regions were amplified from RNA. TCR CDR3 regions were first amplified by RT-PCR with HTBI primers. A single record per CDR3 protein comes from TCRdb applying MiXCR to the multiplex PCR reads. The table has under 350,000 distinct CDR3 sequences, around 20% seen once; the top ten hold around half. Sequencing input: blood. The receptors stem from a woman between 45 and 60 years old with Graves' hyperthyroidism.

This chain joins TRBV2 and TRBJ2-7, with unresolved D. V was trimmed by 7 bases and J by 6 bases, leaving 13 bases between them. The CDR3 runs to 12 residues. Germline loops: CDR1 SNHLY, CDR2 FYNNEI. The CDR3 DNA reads TGTGCCAGCACAGAAGGGTTGTTCGAGCAGTACTTC. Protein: CASTEGLFEQYF. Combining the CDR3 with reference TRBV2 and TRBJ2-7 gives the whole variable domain EPEVTQTPSHQVTQMGQEVILRCVPISNHLYFYWYRQILGQKVEFLVSFYNNEISEKSEIFDDQFSVERPDGSNFTLKIRSTKLEDSAMYFCASTEGLFEQYFGPGTRLTVT.

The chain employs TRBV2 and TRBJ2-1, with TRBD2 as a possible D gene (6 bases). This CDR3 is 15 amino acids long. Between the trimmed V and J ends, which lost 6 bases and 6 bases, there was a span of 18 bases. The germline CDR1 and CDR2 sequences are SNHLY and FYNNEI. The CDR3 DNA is TGTGCCAGCAGCTTAAGGTCCGGGGGTATCAATGAGCAGTTCTTC. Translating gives CASSLRSGGINEQFF.

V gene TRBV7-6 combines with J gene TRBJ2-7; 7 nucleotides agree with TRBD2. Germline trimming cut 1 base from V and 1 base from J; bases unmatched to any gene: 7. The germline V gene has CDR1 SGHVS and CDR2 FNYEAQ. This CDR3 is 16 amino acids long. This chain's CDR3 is CASSLEIAGTSYEQYF. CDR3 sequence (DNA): TGTGCCAGCAGCTTAGAAATAGCGGGCACATCCTACGAGCAGTACTTC.

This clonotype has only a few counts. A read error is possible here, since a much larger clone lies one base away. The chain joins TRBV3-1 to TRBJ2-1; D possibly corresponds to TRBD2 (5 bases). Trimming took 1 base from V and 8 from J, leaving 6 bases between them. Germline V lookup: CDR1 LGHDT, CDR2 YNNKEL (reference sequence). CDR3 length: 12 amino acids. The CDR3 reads CASSQVEDEQFF. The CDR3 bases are TGTGCCAGCAGCCAAGTGGAGGATGAGCAGTTCTTC.

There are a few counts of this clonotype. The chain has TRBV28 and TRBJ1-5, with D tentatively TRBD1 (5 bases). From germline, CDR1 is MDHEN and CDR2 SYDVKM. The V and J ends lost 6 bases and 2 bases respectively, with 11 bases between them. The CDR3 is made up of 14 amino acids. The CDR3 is CASRGPGGNQPQHF. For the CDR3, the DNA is TGTGCCAGCAGAGGACCGGGGGGCAATCAGCCCCAGCATTTT. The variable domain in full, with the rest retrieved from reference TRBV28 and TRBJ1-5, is DVKVTQSSRYLVKRTGEKVFLECVQDMDHENMFWYRQDPGLGLRLIYFSYDVKMKEKGDIPEGYSVSREKKERFSLILESASTNQTSMYLCASRGPGGNQPQHFGDGTRLSIL.

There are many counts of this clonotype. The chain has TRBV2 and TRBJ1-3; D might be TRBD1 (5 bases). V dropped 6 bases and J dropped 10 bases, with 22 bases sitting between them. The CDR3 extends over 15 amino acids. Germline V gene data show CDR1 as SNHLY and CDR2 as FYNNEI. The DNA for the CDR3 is TGTGCCAGCAGCCCGACTGACTCCCACGGGGGGACCATATATTTT. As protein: CASSPTDSHGGTIYF. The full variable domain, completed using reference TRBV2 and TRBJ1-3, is EPEVTQTPSHQVTQMGQEVILRCVPISNHLYFYWYRQILGQKVEFLVSFYNNEISEKSEIFDDQFSVERPDGSNFTLKIRSTKLEDSAMYFCASSPTDSHGGTIYFGEGSWLTVV.

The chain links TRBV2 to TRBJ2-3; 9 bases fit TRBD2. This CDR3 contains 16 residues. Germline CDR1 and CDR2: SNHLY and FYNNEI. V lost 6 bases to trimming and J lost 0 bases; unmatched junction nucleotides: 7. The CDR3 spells CASSPRGRASTDTQYF. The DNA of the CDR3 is TGTGCCAGCAGCCCCCGCGGGAGGGCCAGCACAGATACGCAGTATTTT.

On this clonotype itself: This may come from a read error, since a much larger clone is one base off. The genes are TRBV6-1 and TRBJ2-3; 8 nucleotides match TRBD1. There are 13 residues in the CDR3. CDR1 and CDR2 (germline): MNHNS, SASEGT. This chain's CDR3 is CASRTGNTDTQCF. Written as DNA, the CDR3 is TGTGCCAGCCGGACAGGGAACACAGATACGCAGTGTTTT.

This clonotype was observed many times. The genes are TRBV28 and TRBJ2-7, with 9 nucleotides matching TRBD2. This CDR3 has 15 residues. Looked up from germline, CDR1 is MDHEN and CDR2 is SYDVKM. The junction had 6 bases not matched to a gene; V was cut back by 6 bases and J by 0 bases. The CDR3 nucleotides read TGTGCCAGCAGAAGGACTAGCGACCTCTCCTACGAGCAGTACTTC. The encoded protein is CASRRTSDLSYEQYF.

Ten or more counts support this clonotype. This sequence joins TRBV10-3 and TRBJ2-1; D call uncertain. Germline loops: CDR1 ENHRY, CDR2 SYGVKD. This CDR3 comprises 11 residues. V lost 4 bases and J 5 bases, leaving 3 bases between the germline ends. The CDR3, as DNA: TGTGCCATCAGTGGGAACAATGAGCAGTTCTTC. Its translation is CAISGNNEQFF.

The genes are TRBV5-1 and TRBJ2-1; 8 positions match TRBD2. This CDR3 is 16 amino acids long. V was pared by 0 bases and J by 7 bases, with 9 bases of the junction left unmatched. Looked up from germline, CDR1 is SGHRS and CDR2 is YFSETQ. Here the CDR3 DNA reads TGCGCCAGCAGCTTGGCCGGGAGGGCCGGGAGGAATGAGCAGTTCTTC. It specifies CASSLAGRAGRNEQFF.

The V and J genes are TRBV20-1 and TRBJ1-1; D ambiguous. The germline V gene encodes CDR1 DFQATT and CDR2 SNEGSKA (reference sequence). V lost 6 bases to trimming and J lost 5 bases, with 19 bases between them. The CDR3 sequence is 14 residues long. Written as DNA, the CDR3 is TGCAGTGCCCTGCCTGGGGTAGCCGGGACTGAAGCTTTCTTT. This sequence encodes CSALPGVAGTEAFF.

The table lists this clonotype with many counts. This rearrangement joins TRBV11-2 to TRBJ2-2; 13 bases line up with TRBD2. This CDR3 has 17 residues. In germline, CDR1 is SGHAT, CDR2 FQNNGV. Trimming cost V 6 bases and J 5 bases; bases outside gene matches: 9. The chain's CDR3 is CASRAKAGLAGTGELFF. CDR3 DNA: TGTGCCAGCAGGGCAAAAGCGGGACTAGCGGGGACCGGGGAGCTGTTTTTT. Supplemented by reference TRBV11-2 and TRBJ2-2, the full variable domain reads EAGVAQSPRYKIIEKRQSVAFWCNPISGHATLYWYQQILGQGPKLLIQFQNNGVVDDSQLPKDRFSAERLKGVDSTLKIQPAKLEDSAVYLCASRAKAGLAGTGELFFGEGSRLTVL.

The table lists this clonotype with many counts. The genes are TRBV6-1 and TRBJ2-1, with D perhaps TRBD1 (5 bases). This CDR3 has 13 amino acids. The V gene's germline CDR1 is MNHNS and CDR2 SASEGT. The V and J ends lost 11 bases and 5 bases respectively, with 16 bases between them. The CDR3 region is CAGMAGWNNEQFF. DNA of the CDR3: TGTGCCGGGATGGCAGGGTGGAACAATGAGCAGTTCTTC.

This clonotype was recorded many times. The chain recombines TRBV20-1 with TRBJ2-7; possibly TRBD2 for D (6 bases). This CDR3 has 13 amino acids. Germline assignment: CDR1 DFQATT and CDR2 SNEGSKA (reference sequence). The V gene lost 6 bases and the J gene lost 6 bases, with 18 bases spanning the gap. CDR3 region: CSATGTAHLEQYF. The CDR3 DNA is TGCAGTGCCACCGGGACTGCCCATCTCGAGCAGTACTTC.

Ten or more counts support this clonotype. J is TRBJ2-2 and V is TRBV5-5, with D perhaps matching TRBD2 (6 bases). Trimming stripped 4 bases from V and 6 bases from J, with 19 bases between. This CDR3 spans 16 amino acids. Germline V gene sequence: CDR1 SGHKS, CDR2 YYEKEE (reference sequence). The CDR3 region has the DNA TGTGCCAGCAGCGAGGGACTTATGACCATGGCCGGGGAGCTGTTTTTT. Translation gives CASSEGLMTMAGELFF.

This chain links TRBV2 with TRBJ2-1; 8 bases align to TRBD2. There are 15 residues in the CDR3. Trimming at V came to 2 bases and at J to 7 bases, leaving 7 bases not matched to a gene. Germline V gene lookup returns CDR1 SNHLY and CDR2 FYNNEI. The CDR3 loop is CASSERAGVGNEQFF. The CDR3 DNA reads TGTGCCAGCAGTGAAAGAGCGGGGGTGGGGAATGAGCAGTTCTTC.

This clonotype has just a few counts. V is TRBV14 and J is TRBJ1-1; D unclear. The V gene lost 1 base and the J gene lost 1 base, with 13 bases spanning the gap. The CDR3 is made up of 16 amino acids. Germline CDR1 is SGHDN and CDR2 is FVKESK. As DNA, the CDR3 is TGTGCCAGCAGCCAAGCAACTCGGGAGAGGAACACTGAAGCTTTCTTT. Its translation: CASSQATRERNTEAFF.

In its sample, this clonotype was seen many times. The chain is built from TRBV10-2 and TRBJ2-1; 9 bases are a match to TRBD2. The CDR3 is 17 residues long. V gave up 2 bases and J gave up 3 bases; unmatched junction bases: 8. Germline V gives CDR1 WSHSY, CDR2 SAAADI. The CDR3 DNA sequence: TGCGCCAGCAGTGAGGGGGTTAGCGGGGGCCTCTACAATGAGCAGTTCTTC. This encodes CASSEGVSGGLYNEQFF.

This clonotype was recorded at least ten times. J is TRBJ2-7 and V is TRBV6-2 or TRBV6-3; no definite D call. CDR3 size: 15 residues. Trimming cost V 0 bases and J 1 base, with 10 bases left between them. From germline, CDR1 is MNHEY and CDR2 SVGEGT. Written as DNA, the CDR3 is TGTGCCAGCAGTTACTCCCACGACGGGTCCTACGAGCAGTACTTC. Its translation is CASSYSHDGSYEQYF.

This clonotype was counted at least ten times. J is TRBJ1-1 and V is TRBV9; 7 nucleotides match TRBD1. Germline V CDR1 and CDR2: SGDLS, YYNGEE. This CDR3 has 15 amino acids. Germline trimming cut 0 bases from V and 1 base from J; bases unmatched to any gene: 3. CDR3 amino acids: CASSVGRGPNTEAFF. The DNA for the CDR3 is TGTGCCAGCAGCGTAGGGAGGGGGCCGAACACTGAAGCTTTCTTT.

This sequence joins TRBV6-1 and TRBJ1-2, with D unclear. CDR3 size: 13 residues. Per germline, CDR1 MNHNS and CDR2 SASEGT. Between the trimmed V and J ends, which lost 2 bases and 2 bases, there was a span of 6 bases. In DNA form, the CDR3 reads TGTGCCAGCAGTGAATGGGGAAACTATGGCTACACCTTC. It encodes CASSEWGNYGYTF.

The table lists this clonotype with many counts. The CDR3 DNA reads TGTGCCAGCAGGGGACAGACCAACAATGAGCAGTTCTTC. This translates into CASRGQTNNEQFF. The chain uses TRBV6-1 and TRBJ2-1, with TRBD1 matching over 7 bases. This CDR3 has 13 residues. Trimming cost V 6 bases and J 5 bases; bases outside gene matches: 4. Germline lookup yields CDR1 MNHNS and CDR2 SASEGT.